This T cell receptor (beta chain) was sequenced in a study of T-cell memory formation after mild COVID-19. As concerns this clonotype: Its target is unknown.

The 5'RACE method, run with constant-segment primers, produced TCR alpha and TCR beta cDNA libraries (carrying sample barcodes and UMIs). Using its own MiXCR run on the 5' RACE reads, TCRdb lists one record per CDR3 protein. The sample lists about 620,000 distinct CDR3 sequences, 15% to 20% occurring once. This CDR3 spans 14 amino acids. V dropped 4 bases and J dropped 6 bases, with 16 bases sitting between them. From germline, CDR1 is LGHDT and CDR2 YNNKEL (reference sequence). Study-level points and caveats: Some SARS-CoV-2-responding clones were already detected in memory before infection. The authors left the SARS-CoV-2 specificity of second-wave clones peaking on day 37 unconfirmed.

What was sequenced was PBMCs or a T cell subset sorted from them (not recorded which). The chain carries TRBV3-1 and TRBJ2-7; the D gene is possibly TRBD1 (6 bases). The clonotype originates from an adult woman who had mild COVID-19 (a few samples of this study predate the infection). Cell type and time point are not known. The CDR3 sequence: CASSRQISRGEQYF. The CDR3 DNA is TGTGCCAGCAGCCGCCAGATAAGCAGGGGCGAGCAGTACTTC.